Listed below are T cell receptor beta chains from one sample, sequenced in a study of blood T cell repertoires in COVID-19. Sequenced by immunoSEQ multiplex PCR; TCRdb stores in-frame clones only, minus some. This table holds around 300,000 clones, roughly nine tenths found once. Sequencing used PBMCs or T cells enriched from blood (not recorded which). The receptors here all came from a woman between 50 and 59 years old who had recovered from COVID-19. Both conserved end residues are part of each CDR3. The D gene is left open where the match is weak. A row's size may be missing; if present it is once, few, many or a size class.

D,J,V,size,CDR3,DNA
NA,TRBJ1-1,TRBV9,NA,CASSVGRLRTEAFF,TGTGCCAGCAGCGTAGGCAGGTTAAGGACTGAAGCTTTCTTT
NA,TRBJ1-1,TRBV3-1/TRBV3-2,NA,CASRREGRAEAFF,TGTGCCAGCAGGCGGGAGGGGAGGGCTGAAGCTTTCTTT
TRBD1,TRBJ2-7,TRBV7-9,NA,CASSQGTGGSREQYF,TGTGCCAGCAGCCAAGGGACAGGGGGTTCGCGGGAGCAGTACTTC
TRBD2,TRBJ2-3,TRBV4-1,NA,CASSQGPPGLAGPDTQYF,TGCGCCAGCAGCCAAGGGCCTCCGGGACTAGCGGGGCCAGATACGCAGTATTTT
TRBD2,TRBJ2-7,TRBV5-1,NA,CASSPGLGGSAYEQYF,TGCGCCAGCAGCCCCGGGTTGGGGGGGAGCGCCTACGAGCAGTACTTC
TRBD1,TRBJ2-1,TRBV19,NA,CASRIGQASYNEQFF,TGTGCCAGTAGGATCGGACAGGCCTCCTACAATGAGCAGTTCTTC
NA,TRBJ1-2,TRBV3-1/TRBV3-2,NA,CASSQDRQEIEYGYTF,TGTGCCAGCAGCCAAGATCGGCAGGAAATAGAGTATGGCTACACCTTC
NA,TRBJ2-7,TRBV7-2,NA,CASSFRGAGDEQYF,TGTGCCAGCAGCTTCCGGGGGGCCGGTGACGAGCAGTACTTC
TRBD2,TRBJ2-3,TRBV29-1,once,CSVQTSGSTDTQYF,TGCAGCGTCCAAACTAGCGGGAGTACAGATACGCAGTATTTT
NA,TRBJ1-2,TRBV18,NA,CASSPNIAGIDGYTF,TGTGCCAGCTCACCAAACATCGCGGGGATAGACGGCTACACCTTC
NA,TRBJ1-5,TRBV2,NA,CASSLERSTDQPQHF,TGTGCCAGCAGCCTGGAGAGATCTACGGATCAGCCCCAGCATTTT
TRBD1,TRBJ1-2,TRBV18,NA,CASSPTTGGGGYTF,TGTGCCAGCTCACCAACGACAGGGGGAGGAGGCTACACCTTC
TRBD2,TRBJ2-3,TRBV7-3,NA,CASSLERERHTQYF,TGTGCCAGCAGCCTAGAGCGGGAGCGACATACGCAGTATTTT
TRBD2,TRBJ2-1,TRBV3-1/TRBV3-2,NA,CASSRLAGGHEQFF,TGTGCCAGCAGCCGACTAGCGGGAGGGCACGAGCAGTTCTTC
TRBD1,TRBJ1-5,TRBV28,NA,CASSFDRVDQPQHF,TGTGCCAGCAGTTTTGACAGGGTGGATCAGCCCCAGCATTTT
TRBD1,TRBJ1-5,TRBV15,NA,CATSRGDRSNQPQHF,TGTGCCACCAGCAGAGGGGACAGGAGCAATCAGCCCCAGCATTTT
NA,TRBJ2-1,TRBV30,once,CAWSRLWTDNEQFF,TGTGCCTGGAGTAGACTATGGACCGACAATGAGCAGTTCTTC
TRBD1,TRBJ1-6,TRBV10-3,NA,CAISESTGISPLHF,TGTGCCATCAGTGAGTCGACAGGGATTTCACCCCTCCACTTT
TRBD2,TRBJ2-1,TRBV5-1,NA,CASSLAGQRLAGGNEQFF,TGCGCCAGCAGCTTGGCCGGGCAGAGGCTAGCGGGAGGGAATGAGCAGTTCTTC
NA,TRBJ1-5,TRBV28,NA,CASRYLTQPQHF,TGTGCCAGCCGCTATCTAACTCAGCCCCAGCATTTT
NA,TRBJ1-1,TRBV6-5,NA,CASSALGGAEAFF,TGTGCCAGCAGCGCCCTCGGCGGCGCTGAAGCTTTCTTT
NA,TRBJ1-3,TRBV4-3,once,CASSQESIASSGNTIYF,TGCGCCAGCAGCCAAGAATCGATAGCCTCCTCTGGAAACACCATATATTTT
TRBD1,TRBJ1-4,TRBV6-2/TRBV6-3,NA,CASSSRDSSSNEKLFF,TGTGCCAGCAGTTCCAGGGACAGCAGCTCAAATGAAAAACTGTTTTTT
NA,TRBJ2-6,TRBV28,NA,CASRFGELGANVLTF,TGTGCCAGCAGGTTTGGGGAGTTAGGGGCCAACGTCCTGACTTTC
TRBD1,TRBJ1-2,TRBV28,NA,CASSPRTGGRLLGGYTF,TGTGCCAGCAGTCCCCGGACAGGGGGCAGACTCCTGGGAGGCTACACCTTC
TRBD1,TRBJ2-3,TRBV7-2,NA,CASSPTGTGGFGAAQYF,TGTGCCAGCAGCCCAACCGGGACAGGGGGCTTCGGGGCCGCGCAGTATTTT
NA,TRBJ2-2,TRBV30,NA,CAWSFAIHGELFF,TGTGCCTGGAGTTTTGCGATTCACGGGGAGCTGTTTTTT
TRBD1,TRBJ1-2,TRBV28,many,CASSSGLGGGNYGYTF,TGTGCCAGCAGTTCTGGCCTCGGAGGGGGCAACTATGGCTACACCTTC
NA,TRBJ1-1,TRBV30,NA,CAWSPGLGTEAFF,TGTGCCTGGAGTCCAGGGTTAGGTACTGAAGCTTTCTTT
NA,TRBJ2-2,TRBV27,NA,CASKQDAGELFF,TGTGCCAGCAAGCAGGATGCCGGGGAGCTGTTTTTT
TRBD1,TRBJ2-5,TRBV6-2/TRBV6-3,once,CASSPGQALFQETQYF,TGTGCCAGCAGCCCTGGACAGGCCCTTTTCCAAGAGACCCAGTACTTC
NA,TRBJ1-1,TRBV25-1,NA,CASKGVPANTEAFF,TGTGCCAGCAAAGGGGTCCCTGCGAACACTGAAGCTTTCTTT
TRBD2,TRBJ2-7,TRBV28,once,CASSFPKAGVAEQYF,TGTGCCAGCAGTTTTCCTAAAGCGGGAGTAGCCGAGCAGTACTTC
TRBD1,TRBJ1-5,TRBV3-1/TRBV3-2,NA,CASSPRTGVQPQHF,TGTGCCAGCAGCCCGAGGACAGGGGTTCAGCCCCAGCATTTT
TRBD2,TRBJ2-7,TRBV6-5,NA,CASSLAGYEQYF,TGTGCCAGCAGTTTAGCGGGCTACGAGCAGTACTTC
NA,TRBJ1-2,TRBV3-1/TRBV3-2,many,CASSLQGVFYGYTF,TGTGCCAGCAGCCTACAGGGTGTGTTCTATGGCTACACCTTC
NA,TRBJ1-5,TRBV6-2/TRBV6-3,NA,CASSYWAGNQPQHF,TGTGCCAGCAGTTACTGGGCCGGCAATCAGCCCCAGCATTTT
NA,TRBJ1-1,TRBV25-1,NA,CASSSEQGNTEAFF,TGTGCCAGCAGTTCCGAACAGGGGAACACTGAAGCTTTCTTT
TRBD1,TRBJ2-2,TRBV5-5,NA,CASSLGRDRGRTGELFF,TGTGCCAGCAGCTTGGGGAGGGACAGGGGGAGAACCGGGGAGCTGTTTTTT
NA,TRBJ1-2,TRBV30,NA,CAWSVLEGYTF,TGTGCCTGGAGTGTCCTGGAGGGCTACACCTTC
TRBD1,TRBJ2-7,TRBV5-4,NA,CASSYALGGYDEQYF,TGTGCCAGCAGCTACGCATTAGGGGGCTACGACGAGCAGTACTTC
NA,TRBJ1-3,TRBV6-6,NA,CASSLGGSSGNTIYF,TGTGCCAGCAGTTTAGGGGGAAGCTCTGGAAACACCATATATTTT
NA,TRBJ2-2,TRBV28,once,CASRGRRQARGTGELFF,TGTGCCAGCAGGGGAAGGCGACAGGCTAGGGGAACCGGGGAGCTGTTTTTT